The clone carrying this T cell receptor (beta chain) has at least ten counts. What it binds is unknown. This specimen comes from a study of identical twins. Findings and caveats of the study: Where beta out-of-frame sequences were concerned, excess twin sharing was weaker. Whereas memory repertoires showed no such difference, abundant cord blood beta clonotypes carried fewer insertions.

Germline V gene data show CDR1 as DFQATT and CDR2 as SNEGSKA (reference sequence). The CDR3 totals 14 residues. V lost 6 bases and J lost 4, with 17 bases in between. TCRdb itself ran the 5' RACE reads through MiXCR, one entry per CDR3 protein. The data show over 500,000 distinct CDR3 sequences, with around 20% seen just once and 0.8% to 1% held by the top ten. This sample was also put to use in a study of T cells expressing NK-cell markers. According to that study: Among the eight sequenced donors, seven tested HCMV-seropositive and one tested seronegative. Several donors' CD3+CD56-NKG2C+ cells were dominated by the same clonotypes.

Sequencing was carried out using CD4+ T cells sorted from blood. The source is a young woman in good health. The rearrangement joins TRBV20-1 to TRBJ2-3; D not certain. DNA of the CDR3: TGCAGTGCGGTTGGTGGCCCCATCTCAGATACGCAGTATTTT. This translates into CSAVGGPISDTQYF.